Listed below are T cell receptor beta chains from one sample, sequenced in a study of blood T cells in healthy people across ages. Each CDR3 protein is one row after TCRdb ran MiXCR on the 5' RACE reads. The table has over 600,000 distinct CDR3 sequences, about 42% seen once. The sample taken for sequencing was blood. These receptor sequences come from an elderly man in good health. CDR3s include the opening cysteine and the closing phenylalanine or tryptophan. The order of the fields is clone size, J gene, V gene, D gene, CDR3 DNA, CDR3 protein. A D gene is named only where the DNA matches it firmly. The size entry is marked missing in some rows and otherwise reads once, few, many or a size class.

abundance: .
j_gene: TRBJ1-2
v_gene: TRBV29-1
d_gene: .
CDR3nt: TGCAGCGCTCCGGATTCCCCGTATGGCTACACCTTC
CDR3aa: CSAPDSPYGYTF

abundance: few
j_gene: TRBJ2-7
v_gene: TRBV6-6
d_gene: .
CDR3nt: TGTGCCAGCAGTTACTCGGAGCGGTTCAACTCCTACGAGCAGTACTTC
CDR3aa: CASSYSERFNSYEQYF

abundance: few
j_gene: TRBJ1-6
v_gene: TRBV12-3/TRBV12-4
d_gene: .
CDR3nt: TGTGCCAGCAGGTCTACAGGTTTAAATTCACCCCTCCACTTT
CDR3aa: CASRSTGLNSPLHF

abundance: few
j_gene: TRBJ2-5
v_gene: TRBV4-2
d_gene: .
CDR3nt: TGTGCCAGCAGCCCGTGGGGCGGCGAGACCCAGTACTTC
CDR3aa: CASSPWGGETQYF

abundance: .
j_gene: TRBJ2-7
v_gene: TRBV28
d_gene: TRBD1
CDR3nt: TGTGCCAGCAGTTCCCCTGACAGGGTAAACGAGCAGTACTTC
CDR3aa: CASSSPDRVNEQYF

abundance: .
j_gene: TRBJ2-3
v_gene: TRBV7-2
d_gene: .
CDR3nt: TGTGCCAGCAGCTTACAGACGGTTAGCACAGATACGCAGTATTTT
CDR3aa: CASSLQTVSTDTQYF

abundance: .
j_gene: TRBJ1-2
v_gene: TRBV28
d_gene: .
CDR3nt: TGTGCCACATACAACACAAACTATGGCTACACCTTC
CDR3aa: CATYNTNYGYTF

abundance: few
j_gene: TRBJ2-2
v_gene: TRBV5-4
d_gene: .
CDR3nt: TGTGCCAGCAGCTTTGAACTCCACGCGAACACCGGGGAGCTGTTTTTT
CDR3aa: CASSFELHANTGELFF

abundance: .
j_gene: TRBJ2-7
v_gene: TRBV7-2
d_gene: .
CDR3nt: TGTGCCAGCGGCTTACAGCTTGCCGAGCAGTACTTC
CDR3aa: CASGLQLAEQYF

abundance: .
j_gene: TRBJ2-3
v_gene: TRBV20-1
d_gene: .
CDR3nt: TGCAGTGCTGGAGACCGGGCGAAGGGGACAGATACGCAGTATTTT
CDR3aa: CSAGDRAKGTDTQYF

abundance: few
j_gene: TRBJ2-1
v_gene: TRBV10-3
d_gene: TRBD1
CDR3nt: TGTGCCATCAGTGACCGGGACAGGGGGCTGGGGGATGAGCAGTTCTTC
CDR3aa: CAISDRDRGLGDEQFF

abundance: .
j_gene: TRBJ2-7
v_gene: TRBV20-1
d_gene: .
CDR3nt: TGCAGTGCGAGAAAATTCGATGAGCAGTACTTC
CDR3aa: CSARKFDEQYF

abundance: .
j_gene: TRBJ2-2
v_gene: TRBV7-2
d_gene: .
CDR3nt: TGTGCCAGCAAAGGCGGGGTTAACACCGGGGAGCTGTTTTTT
CDR3aa: CASKGGVNTGELFF

abundance: .
j_gene: TRBJ2-1
v_gene: TRBV7-2
d_gene: TRBD2
CDR3nt: TGTGCCAGCAGCTCAGAGGGTAGCGGGAGGGCCAAGGAGCAGTTCTTC
CDR3aa: CASSSEGSGRAKEQFF

abundance: few
j_gene: TRBJ2-5
v_gene: TRBV20-1
d_gene: TRBD2
CDR3nt: TGCAGTGCTGGGACGGGGGGGAGGCAAGAGACCCAGTACTTC
CDR3aa: CSAGTGGRQETQYF

abundance: .
j_gene: TRBJ2-5
v_gene: TRBV6-1
d_gene: .
CDR3nt: TGTGCCAGCACACAAGGAGGTAGCGTCCAAGAGACCCAGTACTTC
CDR3aa: CASTQGGSVQETQYF

abundance: .
j_gene: TRBJ2-3
v_gene: TRBV13
d_gene: TRBD2
CDR3nt: TGTGCCAGCAGCTTTCGCCTCGCGGGAGGAGGGACAGATACGCAGTATTTT
CDR3aa: CASSFRLAGGGTDTQYF

abundance: .
j_gene: TRBJ1-6
v_gene: TRBV9
d_gene: .
CDR3nt: TGTGCCAGCAGCGTAACGGGCGGCTCCTATAATTCACCCCTCCACTTT
CDR3aa: CASSVTGGSYNSPLHF

abundance: few
j_gene: TRBJ2-3
v_gene: TRBV20-1
d_gene: TRBD2
CDR3nt: TGCAGTGCTACTCCTAGCGGGAGGGTTACAGATACGCAGTATTTT
CDR3aa: CSATPSGRVTDTQYF

abundance: .
j_gene: TRBJ2-7
v_gene: TRBV20-1
d_gene: TRBD2
CDR3nt: TGCAGTGCCCCCGTGGGGCTAGCGGGACACGAGCAGTACTTC
CDR3aa: CSAPVGLAGHEQYF

abundance: .
j_gene: TRBJ2-7
v_gene: TRBV5-1
d_gene: TRBD2
CDR3nt: TGCGCCAGCAGCTTGTCGGGGACTATGCCCTACGAGCAGTACTTC
CDR3aa: CASSLSGTMPYEQYF

abundance: .
j_gene: TRBJ2-1
v_gene: TRBV5-6
d_gene: .
CDR3nt: TGTGCCAGCAGCTTGGGCGGACTCTCCTACAATGAGCAGTTCTTC
CDR3aa: CASSLGGLSYNEQFF